The following is a TCR beta chain sequence with its context. This clone was detected a few times. Its antigen specificity is not known. Qualities for individual bases were not recorded, and no much larger clone is one base off. V loses 0 bases of germline sequence and J loses 7 bases, and the interval between the two ends is 14 bases. From its cysteine to its phenylalanine, the CDR3 spans 15 amino acids. Here the CDR3 DNA is all that survives: 45 bases in frame from base 1. In the germline V gene (reference sequence), CDR1 corresponds to LNHDA and CDR2 to SQIVND. At one collaborating source in Seattle, patients were enrolled during active infection and were followed longitudinally through the course of disease. Collaborating institutions collected whole blood in K2EDTA tubes following their own protocols. Collaborator samples were shipped for TCRbeta analysis as frozen whole blood, isolated PBMCs, or DNA extracted from either sample type.

TCRbeta CDR3 regions were amplified from genomic DNA using the immunoSEQ Assay, a bias-controlled multiplex PCR. Concerning the study's data processing: The number of nucleated cells in each sample was estimated by amplification of reference gene primers within the assay. Sequence reads were collapsed and filtered to measure the absolute abundance of every unique TCRbeta CDR3 rearrangement. Productive Simpson clonality was computed per sample as the square root of Simpson's diversity index over productive rearrangements. TCRdb carries this immuneACCESS record with in-frame sequences only. Its versions omit some clonotypes, under half of them owing to an unresolved V gene in the studies checked, with the rest unexplained. V and J calls plus clone size are reproduced from that table; the DNA served to infer D and trimming. The sample contains approximately 300,000 clones, 70% to 90% of them found a single time. The ten biggest clones cover roughly 6% of the sample.

The sample originates from a study of blood T cell repertoires in COVID-19 (dated by TCRdb to between 2020 and 2021). In the study overall: Samples from collaborators originated in the United States, Italy and Spain and spanned both the acute and convalescent phases of COVID-19. The samples were drawn from the first 160 participants of the ongoing ImmuneRACE study and from over 950 subjects provided by 6 global collaborators. HLA class I and class II types, where available, came from metadata supplied by the sample provider rather than from assay-based typing. A de-identified subject ID, COVID-19 status, age in years and sex were almost always included in the sample metadata. The dataset comprised deeply sampled blood TCRbeta repertoires from subjects exposed to, actively infected with, or recovered from COVID-19. The prospective study material was composed of cDNA or gDNA derived from T cells, B-cell-depleted T cells, or PBMCs. The repertoires were released in a freely available public database meant as a resource for research on the immune response to SARS-CoV-2.

General conclusions and limits of the study: The quantity of clinical and demographic metadata differed by source and by participant and was supplied without curation.

The origin of this receptor is a woman between 50 and 59 years old with COVID-19, enrolled during active disease. The sequenced sample consisted of peripheral blood. The sequence joins TRBV19 to TRBJ2-3, with a weak D call of TRBD2 (7 bases match). The encoded CDR3 is CASSIELGGTHTQYF. The nucleotide sequence is TGTGCCAGTAGTATAGAGTTGGGGGGGACACATACGCAGTATTTT. Beyond the CDR3, the reference TRBV19 and TRBJ2-3 genes provide the residues; the full variable domain reads: DGGITQSPKYLFRKEGQNVTLSCEQNLNHDAMYWYRQDPGQGLRLIYYSQIVNDFQKGDIAEGYSVSREKKESFPLTVTSAQKNPTAFYLCASSIELGGTHTQYFGPGTRLTVL.